This TCR beta chain was captured by sequencing in a study of T-cell reconstitution after alpha-beta-depleted transplantation in children. This clonotype was detected a few times. This sample's TCRbeta library carried unique molecular identifier barcodes. One entry per CDR3 protein, called by TCRdb with MiXCR from the PCR reads. The table lists about 610,000 distinct CDR3 sequences, 25% to 30% of them singletons, with under 45% in the top ten. The TCR comes from a boy in the first two years of life with Wiskott-Aldrich syndrome, due to receive a stem cell transplant. Sample: PBMCs, taken before TCRalphabeta/CD19-depleted stem cell transplant.

The chain's CDR3 is CASSQVYGVNIQYF. The CDR3 DNA reads as TGCGCCAGCAGCCAAGTGTACGGGGTTAACATTCAGTACTTC. J is TRBJ2-4 and V is TRBV4-1; D is possibly TRBD2 (5 bases). Germline CDR1 is MGHRA and CDR2 is YSYEKL. This CDR3 has 14 amino acids. V dropped 1 base and J dropped 7 bases, with 11 bases sitting between them.